This T cell receptor beta chain is drawn from a study of STAT3 mutations in large granular lymphocyte leukemia. The data were produced by immunoSEQ multiplex PCR, yet TCRdb's version contains in-frame clones alone and is incomplete. The profile shows more than 25,000 clones, roughly 80% of them singletons. In regard to this clone: Its antigen remains unknown.

Study-wide results and caveats: Every T-LGLL patient had at least one immunodominant TCRbeta clonotype.

Specimen: peripheral blood mononuclear cells. The TCR originated in a woman aged 50 to 60 with T-cell large granular lymphocyte leukemia. Some clones in this sample may be carry-over from other donors' samples.

The CDR3 DNA reads as TGCGCCAGCAGCTTGGGCCCCGGGGGACAGGGCAATGAGCAGTTCTTC. This translates into CASSLGPGGQGNEQFF. This sequence joins TRBV5-1 and TRBJ2-1, with 9 nucleotides matching TRBD1. The CDR3 length is 16 residues. Germline assignment: CDR1 SGHRS and CDR2 YFSETQ. Trimming cost V 0 bases and J 6 bases; bases outside gene matches: 7.